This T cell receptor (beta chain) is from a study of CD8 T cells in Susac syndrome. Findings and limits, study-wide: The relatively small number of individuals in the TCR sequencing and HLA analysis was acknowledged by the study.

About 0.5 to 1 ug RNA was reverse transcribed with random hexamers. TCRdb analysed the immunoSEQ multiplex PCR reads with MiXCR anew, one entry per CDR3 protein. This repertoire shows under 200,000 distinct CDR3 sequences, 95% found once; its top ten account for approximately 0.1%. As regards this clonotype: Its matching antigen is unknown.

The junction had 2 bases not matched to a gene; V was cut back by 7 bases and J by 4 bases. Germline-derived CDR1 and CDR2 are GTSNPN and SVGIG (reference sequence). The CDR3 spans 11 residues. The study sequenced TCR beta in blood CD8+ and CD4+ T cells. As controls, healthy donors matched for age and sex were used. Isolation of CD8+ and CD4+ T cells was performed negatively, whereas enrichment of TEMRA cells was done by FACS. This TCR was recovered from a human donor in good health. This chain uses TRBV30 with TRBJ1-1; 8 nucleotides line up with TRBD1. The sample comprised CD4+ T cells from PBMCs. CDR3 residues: CALTGGTEAFF. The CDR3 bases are TGTGCCTTAACAGGGGGCACTGAAGCTTTCTTT.